This is a list of T cell receptor beta chains from one sample in a study of shared clonotypes between healthy human individuals. The table came from immunoSEQ multiplex PCR; TCRdb's copy has only in-frame clones and leaves some out. Of 1,400,000 or so clones listed, about 98.5% are singletons. The sequenced sample consisted of naive CD4+ T cells sorted from blood. These receptors all come from a man aged 25 to 45 in good health. CDR3s include the opening cysteine and the closing phenylalanine or tryptophan. Fields, in order: V gene, J gene, clone size, CDR3 protein. Clone size is given for some rows only: seen once, a few or many times, or a class if the clone is expanded.

V: TRBV7-6
J: TRBJ1-3
size: NA
CDR3: CASSLGAGVAGNTIYF

V: TRBV9
J: TRBJ2-5
size: once
CDR3: CASSVAAGRQETQYF

V: TRBV4-1
J: TRBJ2-4
size: NA
CDR3: CASSPRVAKNIQYF

V: TRBV30
J: TRBJ2-1
size: NA
CDR3: CAWGGQGFSYNEQFF

V: TRBV7-9
J: TRBJ2-3
size: NA
CDR3: CASGSGSTFYPDTQYF

V: TRBV5-1
J: TRBJ2-6
size: NA
CDR3: CASSFGGTGLRGANVLTF

V: TRBV5-1
J: TRBJ1-4
size: NA
CDR3: CASSYGRRLTNEKLFF

V: TRBV27
J: TRBJ2-2
size: few
CDR3: CASSARSANTGELFF

V: TRBV7-2
J: TRBJ2-2
size: NA
CDR3: CASSSRLAANTGELFF

V: TRBV6-5
J: TRBJ2-1
size: NA
CDR3: CAVRNRGRDEQFF

V: TRBV5-1
J: TRBJ1-1
size: once
CDR3: CASSLYERALTNTEAFF

V: TRBV9
J: TRBJ2-7
size: NA
CDR3: CASSVVPPAGLPYEQYF

V: TRBV25-1
J: TRBJ1-1
size: NA
CDR3: CASSETGPTTEAFF

V: TRBV2
J: TRBJ1-2
size: NA
CDR3: CASNEVQEPLRGYTF

V: TRBV7-3
J: TRBJ2-6
size: NA
CDR3: CASSPGTGAGANVLTF

V: TRBV6-1
J: TRBJ2-7
size: NA
CDR3: CASSEALPYEQYF

V: TRBV7-2
J: TRBJ2-6
size: NA
CDR3: CASSSRLALSSGANVLTF

V: TRBV5-1
J: TRBJ2-5
size: NA
CDR3: CASSRGQPRGTQYF

V: TRBV18
J: TRBJ1-4
size: NA
CDR3: CASSPDLNEKLFF

V: TRBV2
J: TRBJ2-7
size: NA
CDR3: CASSGTSGEKHEQYF

V: TRBV5-6
J: TRBJ2-7
size: NA
CDR3: CASSLVAGQGARTEQYF

V: TRBV18
J: TRBJ1-1
size: NA
CDR3: CASSPEQGNTEAFF

V: TRBV28
J: TRBJ2-3
size: NA
CDR3: CATGQGASDTQYF

V: TRBV28
J: TRBJ2-3
size: once
CDR3: CASSPGQFTDTQYF

V: TRBV2
J: TRBJ2-7
size: once
CDR3: CASSERQGRGLVYEQYF

V: TRBV6-6
J: TRBJ2-2
size: NA
CDR3: CASSSGLAGSIGELFF

V: TRBV19
J: TRBJ2-1
size: NA
CDR3: CASRDPSQVGAYNEQFF

V: TRBV27
J: TRBJ2-2
size: NA
CDR3: CASSIRTSYLGELFF

V: TRBV11-2
J: TRBJ1-4
size: NA
CDR3: CASSSITKVEKLFF

V: TRBV28
J: TRBJ2-3
size: NA
CDR3: CASAGISGRAEDTQYF

V: TRBV29-1
J: TRBJ2-7
size: NA
CDR3: CSVGGTRSSYEQYF

V: TRBV6-6
J: TRBJ1-3
size: once
CDR3: CASSYQGGNTIYF

V: TRBV28
J: TRBJ2-7
size: NA
CDR3: CASRWGRATLGQYF

V: TRBV7-6
J: TRBJ1-4
size: NA
CDR3: CASSLEYGGTRGDEKLFF

V: TRBV5-4
J: TRBJ2-3
size: NA
CDR3: CASSFNQGAGPDTQYF

V: TRBV2
J: TRBJ2-2
size: NA
CDR3: CATRWGLATGELFF

V: TRBV5-8
J: TRBJ2-3
size: once
CDR3: CASSLGLAGGSHTQYF

V: TRBV5-4
J: TRBJ2-7
size: NA
CDR3: CASSHPGQATEQYF

V: TRBV9
J: TRBJ2-7
size: NA
CDR3: CASSPQWRVTYEQYF

V: TRBV28
J: TRBJ2-5
size: once
CDR3: CASSLAGDSRETQYF

V: TRBV7-2
J: TRBJ2-1
size: NA
CDR3: CASSLRAGLAQNEQFF

V: TRBV5-8
J: TRBJ1-5
size: NA
CDR3: CASSKTDYSNQPQHF

V: TRBV11-2
J: TRBJ2-3
size: once
CDR3: CASSPGQGGYF

V: TRBV6-5
J: TRBJ2-5
size: NA
CDR3: CASSYPNQETQYF

V: TRBV20-1
J: TRBJ2-3
size: NA
CDR3: CSARQGEAIF

V: TRBV9
J: TRBJ1-1
size: NA
CDR3: CASSPVDRAPGGTEAFF

V: TRBV6-5
J: TRBJ1-2
size: once
CDR3: CASGKHGTPDYGYTF

V: TRBV25-1
J: TRBJ1-1
size: NA
CDR3: CASSELGQGAWGTEAFF

V: TRBV18
J: TRBJ2-3
size: NA
CDR3: CASSLKTGTGGADTQYF

V: TRBV29-1
J: TRBJ1-2
size: NA
CDR3: CSVEDRVLLGGYTF

V: TRBV11-2
J: TRBJ2-1
size: NA
CDR3: CASTPELAVSYNEQFF

V: TRBV18
J: TRBJ2-2
size: NA
CDR3: CASSPISGPRTGELFF

V: TRBV28
J: TRBJ1-5
size: NA
CDR3: CASSLFRDTYQPQHF

V: TRBV7-9
J: TRBJ2-4
size: once
CDR3: CASSPRDRLAKNIQYF

V: TRBV6-1
J: TRBJ1-5
size: NA
CDR3: CASSGLRQGDQPQHF

V: TRBV19
J: TRBJ2-2
size: NA
CDR3: CASRTANTGELFF

V: TRBV19
J: TRBJ1-3
size: NA
CDR3: CASKVGPRTENTIYF

V: TRBV19
J: TRBJ2-2
size: NA
CDR3: CASSGGTNTGELFF

V: TRBV4-1
J: TRBJ2-4
size: NA
CDR3: CASSQVAGGPKNIQYF

V: TRBV28
J: TRBJ1-5
size: NA
CDR3: CASSFFGAQNQPQHF